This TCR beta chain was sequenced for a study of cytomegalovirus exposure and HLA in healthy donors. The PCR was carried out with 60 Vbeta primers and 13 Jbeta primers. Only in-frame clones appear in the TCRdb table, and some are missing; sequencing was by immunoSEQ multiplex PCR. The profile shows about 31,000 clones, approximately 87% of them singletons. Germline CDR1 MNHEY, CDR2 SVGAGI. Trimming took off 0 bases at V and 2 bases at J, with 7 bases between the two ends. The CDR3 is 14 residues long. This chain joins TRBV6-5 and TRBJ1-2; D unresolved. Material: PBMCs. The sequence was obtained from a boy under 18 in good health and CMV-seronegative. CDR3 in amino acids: CASSYSSSNYGYTF. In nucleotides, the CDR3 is TGTGCCAGCAGTTACTCGAGCTCCAACTATGGCTACACCTTC.